The sequence of this TCR beta chain was determined in a study of shared clonotypes between healthy human individuals. The wider study: The plates for each donor numbered three CD4 naive, three CD4 memory, two CD8 naive and one CD8 memory.

Deep-level settings were used for running the assay. Profiling relied on immunoSEQ multiplex PCR, and the TCRdb table lists in-frame clones only, not all of them. Of more than 2 million clones detected, over 85% appear once; the ten largest clones hold roughly 1.1%. CDR3 size: 15 residues. The junction had 3 bases not matched to a gene; V was cut back by 0 bases and J by 7 bases. Germline loops: CDR1 SGDLS, CDR2 YYNGEE. Terminally differentiated effector memory CD45RA+ cells were excluded by CCR7 positive selection of CD45RO-negative cells. Sequencing input: naive CD8+ T cells sorted from blood. The TCR originated in a young man in good health. The rearrangement joins TRBV9 to TRBJ1-4, with TRBD1 identical over 10 bases. DNA for the CDR3: TGTGCCAGCAGCGTAGAAGGGACAGGGGCTGAAAAACTGTTTTTT. It codes for CASSVEGTGAEKLFF.